The T cell receptor (beta chain) described here comes from a study of T-cell memory formation after mild COVID-19. Overall study: TCR clusters were mostly confined to one donor each. Whole-study findings and limits: While clones contracting from day 15 to 85 were balanced between CD4 and CD8, later expanders leaned CD4+. CD4+ contracting clones lay mainly in CM and EM, CD8+ ones in EMRA.

The CDR3 runs to 15 residues. The germline CDR1 and CDR2 sequences are SGHRS and YFSETQ. Trimming shortened V by 0 bases and J by 4 bases, and 13 bases separated the two germline ends. This clonotype has a handful of counts. Its antigen is unidentified. After 5'RACE with constant-segment primers, TCR alpha and TCR beta cDNA libraries carrying sample barcodes and UMIs were obtained. TCRdb independently ran MiXCR on the 5' RACE reads; one entry per CDR3 protein. The repertoire consists of around 300,000 distinct CDR3 sequences, with approximately 14% occurring once and the leading ten covering 22%. This chain joins TRBV5-1 and TRBJ1-1; TRBD1 might be the D (6 bases). Sequencing was performed on PBMCs or a T cell subset sorted from them (not recorded which). This clonotype was sampled from a man in his late teens or twenties who had mild COVID-19 (a few samples of this study predate the infection). Cell type and time point are not known. The CDR3 region has the DNA TGCGCCAGCAGCTTGGGTGGGGGCAGGGGCACTGAAGCTTTCTTT. Protein product: CASSLGGGRGTEAFF.